One sample yielded the 20 T cell receptor beta chains listed below, sequenced in a study of a mutant IDH1 vaccine in newly diagnosed glioma. The table came from immunoSEQ multiplex PCR; TCRdb's copy has only in-frame clones and leaves some out. In the table there are about 64,000 clones, approximately 84% of which are singletons. Time point specified: week 11, during vaccination. Each dose delivered 300 ug of mutant IDH1 20-mer peptide subcutaneously with imiquimod. What these receptors recognize is not known. The source was PBMCs, collected from a glioma patient whose treatment included an IDH1 peptide vaccine. These receptors were taken from a woman between 45 and 65 years old with glioma.

The CDR3 region is CASSSSGGAYNEQFF. CDR3 in DNA: TGCGCCAGCAGCTCTAGCGGGGGGGCCTACAATGAGCAGTTCTTC. The chain employs TRBV5-1 and TRBJ2-1; the match to TRBD2 covers 12 bases. The CDR3 extends over 15 amino acids. Germline trimming cut 3 bases from V and 2 bases from J; bases unmatched to any gene: 0. The germline CDR1 and CDR2 sequences are SGHRS and YFSETQ. Looking up the rest from reference TRBV5-1 and TRBJ2-1 gives the full variable domain: KAGVTQTPRYLIKTRGQQVTLSCSPISGHRSVSWYQQTPGQGLQFLFEYFSETQRNKGNFPGRFSGRQFSNSRSEMNVSTLELGDSALYLCASSSSGGAYNEQFFGPGTRLTVL.

This chain links TRBV29-1 with TRBJ1-3, with 10 bases identical to TRBD1. CDR3 size: 15 residues. The V gene's germline CDR1 is SQVTM and CDR2 ANQGSEA. With V trimmed by 4 bases and J by 3 bases, 6 bases remained unmatched. The CDR3 spells CSVGRQGARGNTIYF. In nucleotides, the CDR3 is TGCAGCGTTGGTCGACAGGGGGCTCGTGGAAACACCATATATTTT.

The V gene is TRBV10-2, the J gene TRBJ1-4; D possibly corresponds to TRBD1 (5 bases). V gave up 8 bases and J gave up 3 bases, with 25 bases separating them. The length of the CDR3 is 18 residues. Germline CDR1 reads WSHSY; CDR2 reads SAAADI. The CDR3, as DNA: TGCGCCAGCGCCGGCGCCCGGGGCAGTTGGTCGCCTAATGAAAAACTGTTTTTT. Translated: CASAGARGSWSPNEKLFF.

The chain recombines TRBV7-9 with TRBJ1-2; possibly TRBD1 for D (6 bases). Germline V gene lookup returns CDR1 SEHNR and CDR2 FQNEAQ (reference sequence). Trimming pared 4 bases from V and 0 bases from J, leaving 18 bases between. The CDR3 spans 17 residues. For the CDR3, the DNA is TGTGCCAGCAGCTCCAGACAGGCGTACCCAGCTAACTATGGCTACACCTTC. As protein: CASSSRQAYPANYGYTF.

This clone occurred many times. The chain employs TRBV28 and TRBJ1-1; the D gene is possibly TRBD1 (6 bases). The CDR3 contains 16 residues. V was pared by 9 bases and J by 0 bases, with 20 bases between. Germline loops: CDR1 MDHEN, CDR2 SYDVKM. The CDR3 protein is CASLAAGQTMNTEAFF. Here the CDR3 DNA reads TGTGCCAGTCTGGCGGCAGGACAGACTATGAACACTGAAGCTTTCTTT.

The V call is TRBV28, the J call TRBJ1-6; maybe TRBD1 (5 bases). The germline V and J ends were trimmed by 2 bases and 8 bases, with 10 bases remaining between them. The CDR3 spans 14 residues. Germline V gives CDR1 MDHEN, CDR2 SYDVKM. The CDR3 protein is CASSLGQGYSPLHF. Written as DNA, the CDR3 is TGTGCCAGCAGTTTAGGGCAGGGTTATTCACCCCTCCACTTT.

V is TRBV5-6 and J is TRBJ1-2, with D perhaps matching TRBD1 (6 bases). The germline V gene encodes CDR1 SGHDT and CDR2 YYEEEE. Trimming stripped 0 bases from V and 0 bases from J, with 15 bases between. CDR3 length equals 17 residues. The CDR3 DNA reads TGTGCCAGCAGCTTGGTTGGGGGCACCAAAGCTAACTATGGCTACACCTTC. Translation: CASSLVGGTKANYGYTF.

The genes are TRBV5-1 and TRBJ2-7; perhaps TRBD2 as D (5 bases). V lost 3 bases, J lost 4 bases, and 8 bases lay in between. The CDR3 totals 12 residues. Germline-derived CDR1 and CDR2 are SGHRS and YFSETQ. The CDR3 is CASSSGSYEQYF. The CDR3 nucleotides are TGCGCCAGCAGCTCGGGATCTTACGAGCAGTACTTC.

This clone was seen only once. The chain joins TRBV2 to TRBJ2-2, with 8 bases fitting TRBD1. J gave up 4 bases and V 8 bases, and 3 bases lay outside the gene matches. CDR3 size: 13 residues. Germline lookup yields CDR1 SNHLY and CDR2 FYNNEI. The CDR3 DNA follows: TGTGCCAGCGTTGGACAGGGCACCGGGGAGCTGTTTTTT. Amino acids: CASVGQGTGELFF.

This clone was seen a few times. The J gene is TRBJ1-1, the V gene TRBV5-1; TRBD1 agrees at 10 bases. Unmatched junction bases numbered 7, after V lost 4 bases and J lost 4 bases. CDR1 is SGHRS and CDR2 is YFSETQ in the germline V gene. The CDR3 totals 15 residues. The CDR3 reads CASSPRTGGSTEAFF. The CDR3 DNA is TGCGCCAGCAGCCCTCGGACAGGGGGAAGCACTGAAGCTTTCTTT.

The rearrangement uses TRBV5-1 and TRBJ1-5; D gene ambiguous. V lost 4 bases and J lost 0, with 14 bases in between. Germline loops: CDR1 SGHRS, CDR2 YFSETQ. The CDR3 consists of 16 residues. CDR3 loop: CASSLDGQDSNQPQHF. Written as DNA, the CDR3 is TGCGCCAGCAGCCTCGACGGGCAGGATAGCAATCAGCCCCAGCATTTT.

The chain employs TRBV2 and TRBJ2-6; either TRBD1 or TRBD2 may fit D (6 bases each). The V gene's germline CDR1 is SNHLY and CDR2 FYNNEI. The CDR3 spans 14 residues. The V and J ends lost 6 bases and 4 bases respectively, with 10 bases between them. The CDR3 DNA follows: TGTGCCAGCAGAGGGGGGTACGGGGCCAACGTCCTGACTTTC. This translates into CASRGGYGANVLTF.

This sequence joins TRBV28 and TRBJ1-6, with unresolved D. This CDR3 region has 17 residues. Trimming took 6 bases from V and 0 from J, leaving 15 bases between them. Germline CDR1 and CDR2: MDHEN and SYDVKM. The CDR3 reads CASRPINPSSYNSPLHF. Here the CDR3 DNA reads TGTGCCAGCAGACCAATCAACCCGAGCTCCTATAATTCACCCCTCCACTTT.

This chain joins TRBV9 and TRBJ2-4, with D perhaps TRBD2 (5 bases). The CDR3 has 15 residues. Germline values: CDR1 SGDLS, CDR2 YYNGEE. The V end was cut by 4 bases, the J end by 8 bases, with 19 bases between. The CDR3 is CASSPRLADIDIQYF. The CDR3 DNA follows: TGTGCCAGCAGCCCCCGTCTAGCCGATATTGACATTCAGTACTTC.

This chain connects TRBV11-2 to TRBJ1-1; possible D gene TRBD1, 6 bases. Germline V gives CDR1 SGHAT, CDR2 FQNNGV. Trimming cost V 5 bases and J 3 bases, with 16 bases left between them. CDR3 length: 15 amino acids. The CDR3 loop is CASSPGQTSDTEAFF. The CDR3 DNA sequence: TGTGCCAGCAGCCCCGGACAGACATCGGACACTGAAGCTTTCTTT.

The rearrangement links TRBV6-5 to TRBJ2-2; D tentatively reads TRBD1 or TRBD2 (6 bases each). Germline V gene sequence: CDR1 MNHEY, CDR2 SVGAGI. This CDR3 region has 15 residues. Between the trimmed V and J ends, which lost 2 bases and 4 bases, there was a span of 11 bases. For the CDR3, the DNA is TGTGCCAGCAGTTACAGGGGGGCGGGCACCGGGGAGCTGTTTTTT. Amino acids: CASSYRGAGTGELFF.

The chain carries TRBV5-1 and TRBJ1-1; D unclear. The CDR3 runs 14 residues. Between the trimmed V and J ends, which lost 3 bases and 6 bases, there was a span of 15 bases. Germline values: CDR1 SGHRS, CDR2 YFSETQ. For the CDR3, the DNA is TGCGCCAGCAGCTACACACCCAACGGCGCTGAAGCTTTCTTT. Translating it yields CASSYTPNGAEAFF.

The V call is TRBV9, the J call TRBJ2-3; TRBD2 agrees at 12 bases. This CDR3 is 16 amino acids long. The germline V gene has CDR1 SGDLS and CDR2 YYNGEE. After removal of 0 bases from V and 5 bases from J, the junction contained 4 bases not matched to a gene. The CDR3, as DNA: TGTGCCAGCAGCGTAGCTGGACTAGCGGGGCGAGATACGCAGTATTTT. As protein: CASSVAGLAGRDTQYF.

This sequence joins TRBV30 and TRBJ1-2; 7 positions match TRBD1. Per the germline V gene, CDR1 is GTSNPN and CDR2 is SVGIG (reference sequence). The CDR3 totals 13 residues. Trimming removed 3 bases from V and 3 bases from J; junction bases left unmatched: 4. The CDR3 spells CAWRPTGDYGYTF. CDR3 in DNA: TGTGCCTGGAGGCCTACAGGGGACTATGGCTACACCTTC.

The chain couples TRBV7-2 to TRBJ2-5; no definite D call. The CDR3 totals 11 residues. Germline loops: CDR1 SGHTA, CDR2 FQGNSA. The V end was cut by 4 bases, the J end by 7 bases, with 7 bases between. Written as DNA, the CDR3 is TGTGCCAGCAGCTCATTAGGGACCCAGTACTTC. Translation gives CASSSLGTQYF.